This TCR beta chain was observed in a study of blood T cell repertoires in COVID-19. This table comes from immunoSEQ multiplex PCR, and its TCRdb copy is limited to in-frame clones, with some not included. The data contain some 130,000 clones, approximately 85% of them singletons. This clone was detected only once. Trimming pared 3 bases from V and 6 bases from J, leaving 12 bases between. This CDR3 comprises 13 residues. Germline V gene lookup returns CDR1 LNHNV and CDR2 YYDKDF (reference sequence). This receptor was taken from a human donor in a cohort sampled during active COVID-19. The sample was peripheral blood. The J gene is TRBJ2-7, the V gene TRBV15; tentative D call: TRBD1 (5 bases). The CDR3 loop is CATSRDTVSEQYF. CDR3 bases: TGTGCCACCAGCAGGGACACAGTTAGCGAGCAGTACTTC.